The source of this T cell receptor (beta chain) is a study of tumour-infiltrating T cells in Burkitt lymphoma. The table lists this clone with a few counts. The data were produced by immunoSEQ multiplex PCR, yet TCRdb's version contains in-frame clones alone and is incomplete. The sample yields around 46,000 clones, roughly 30% seen once. Source material: tumor tissue. The receptor was isolated from a human donor with Burkitt lymphoma.

Here the CDR3 DNA reads TGCGCCAGCAAAACCCGAAGGGGCGAGAACACTGAAGCTTTCTTT. The encoded protein is CASKTRRGENTEAFF. V usage is TRBV4-1 and J usage is TRBJ1-1; D might be TRBD1 (5 bases). Germline CDR1 reads MGHRA; CDR2 reads YSYEKL. The CDR3 sequence is 15 residues long. V was trimmed by 7 bases and J by 1 base, leaving 16 bases between them.